A selection of T cell receptor beta chains follows, all from one sample in a study of long-term antiretroviral therapy in people with HIV. TCRdb's table, derived via immunoSEQ multiplex PCR, lists solely in-frame clones and lacks some. In the table there are about 25,000 clones, around 87% of which are singletons. The specimen was unsorted PBMCs, collected 1.9 years after starting antiretroviral therapy. These receptors originate from a woman aged 25 to 45 with HIV. CDR3s include the opening cysteine and the closing phenylalanine or tryptophan. The D gene is left open where the match is weak. Rows may omit the clone size; those that give it use once, few, many or a size class.

j_gene	len	abundance	d_gene	v_gene	CDR3aa	CDR3nt
TRBJ1-3	17	once	-	TRBV4-1	CASSQVPPGASGNTIYF	TGCGCCAGCAGCCAAGTTCCTCCTGGGGCCTCTGGAAACACCATATATTTT
TRBJ1-1	14	-	-	TRBV19	CASSMIMGGTEAFF	TGTGCCAGTAGTATGATCATGGGGGGAACTGAAGCTTTCTTT
TRBJ1-1	16	-	TRBD1	TRBV6-7	CASTQGAVLGRTEAFF	TGTGCCAGCACCCAGGGGGCGGTTCTGGGACGCACTGAAGCTTTCTTT
TRBJ1-1	12	-	TRBD1	TRBV10-3	CATGTVNTEAFF	TGTGCCACAGGGACAGTGAACACTGAAGCTTTCTTT
TRBJ1-1	14	few	-	TRBV6-5	CASSYSAGPTEAFF	TGTGCCAGCAGTTACTCCGCGGGGCCCACTGAAGCTTTCTTT
TRBJ2-5	14	-	-	TRBV19	CASSIGRGSETQYF	TGTGCCAGTAGTATAGGGAGGGGATCAGAGACCCAGTACTTC
TRBJ1-1	13	-	TRBD1	TRBV6-5	CASSTGGRTEAFF	TGTGCCAGCAGTACAGGGGGCCGCACTGAAGCTTTCTTT
TRBJ1-1	14	few	-	TRBV6-1	CASSYPHQDTEAFF	TGTGCCAGCAGCTACCCCCATCAGGACACTGAAGCTTTCTTT
TRBJ2-2	10	-	-	TRBV29-1	CSVYTGELFF	TGCAGCGTCTATACCGGGGAGCTGTTTTTT
TRBJ2-7	15	once	TRBD1	TRBV5-1	CASSETGGSPYEQYF	TGCGCCAGCAGCGAAACAGGGGGCAGCCCCTACGAGCAGTACTTC
TRBJ2-1	11	-	-	TRBV18	CASSADSEQFF	TGTGCCAGCTCAGCTGACAGCGAGCAGTTCTTC
TRBJ2-1	13	-	-	TRBV30	CAWSAYARGEQFF	TGTGCCTGGAGTGCATATGCAAGAGGTGAGCAGTTCTTC
TRBJ1-2	17	-	TRBD1	TRBV10-3	CAIRAGQGANANYGYTF	TGTGCCATCAGGGCTGGGCAGGGGGCCAATGCTAACTATGGCTACACCTTC
TRBJ2-6	15	-	-	TRBV7-3	CASSPRGTGANVLTF	TGTGCCAGCAGCCCTCGAGGGACTGGGGCCAACGTCCTGACTTTC
TRBJ1-5	15	few	-	TRBV5-5	CASSLVGESNQPQHF	TGTGCCAGCAGCTTGGTGGGAGAAAGCAATCAGCCCCAGCATTTT
TRBJ1-6	14	-	TRBD1	TRBV7-8	CASSLDRDGSPLHF	TGTGCCAGCAGCCTAGACAGGGACGGGTCACCCCTCCACTTT
TRBJ1-3	15	-	-	TRBV27	CASSKNTPSGNTIYF	TGTGCCAGCAGTAAAAACACCCCATCTGGAAACACCATATATTTT
TRBJ2-1	17	-	-	TRBV7-7	CASSPSQGVRAANEQFF	TGTGCCAGCAGCCCTAGTCAGGGAGTTCGGGCGGCCAATGAGCAGTTCTTC
TRBJ2-7	13	-	-	TRBV21-1	CASSKCAKHEQYF	TGTGCCAGCAGCAAATGTGCAAAACACGAGCAGTACTTC
TRBJ2-2	15	-	-	TRBV5-8	CASSLVGTNTGELFF	TGTGCCAGCAGCTTGGTCGGGACGAACACCGGGGAGCTGTTTTTT
TRBJ2-7	16	-	-	TRBV1	CTSSQGRTRGPYEQYF	TGCACCAGCAGCCAAGGTAGGACAAGGGGCCCCTACGAGCAGTACTTC
TRBJ2-3	17	-	TRBD2	TRBV10-3	CAIRNPSSGGRGDTQYF	TGTGCCATCAGGAACCCTTCTAGCGGGGGGCGGGGAGATACGCAGTATTTT
TRBJ2-5	13	-	TRBD2	TRBV10-2	CATAGGTQETQYF	TGCGCCACTGCGGGGGGAACCCAAGAGACCCAGTACTTC
TRBJ1-1	13	-	-	TRBV6-5	CASSLREDTEAFF	TGTGCCAGCAGTTTACGGGAAGACACTGAAGCTTTCTTT
TRBJ1-3	15	-	TRBD1	TRBV10-3	CAISPSRGEGNTIYF	TGTGCCATCAGTCCGAGCAGGGGGGAGGGAAACACCATATATTTT
TRBJ1-1	13	-	-	TRBV29-1	CSVAGGLYTEAFF	TGCAGCGTTGCGGGGGGGCTTTATACTGAAGCTTTCTTT
TRBJ1-5	15	-	-	TRBV7-2	CASSLAEYTGRPQHF	TGTGCCAGCAGCTTAGCGGAGTACACAGGGCGGCCCCAGCATTTT
TRBJ1-4	14	once	-	TRBV19	CASRDAAESEKLFF	TGTGCCAGTAGGGACGCGGCCGAGAGTGAAAAACTGTTTTTT
TRBJ1-5	15	-	-	TRBV14	CASSQGGYSNQPQHF	TGTGCCAGCAGCCAAGGGGGGTATAGCAATCAGCCCCAGCATTTT
TRBJ2-7	12	few	-	TRBV11-2	CASSLQRNEQYF	TGTGCCAGCAGCCTACAGCGGAACGAGCAGTACTTC
TRBJ1-5	14	once	-	TRBV19	CASSITGDGQPQHF	TGTGCCAGTAGTATCACCGGGGATGGACAGCCCCAGCATTTT
TRBJ1-5	15	-	TRBD1	TRBV6-6	CASTRGGNTNQPQHF	TGTGCCAGCACCAGGGGGGGCAATACGAATCAGCCCCAGCATTTT
TRBJ1-3	15	-	-	TRBV19	CASRKDGYSGNTIYF	TGTGCCAGTAGGAAAGACGGCTACTCTGGAAACACCATATATTTT